This TCR beta chain derives from a study of T-cell reconstitution after alpha-beta-depleted transplantation in children. A TCRbeta library incorporating unique molecular identifiers was prepared. TCRdb re-analysed the PCR reads in MiXCR, keeping a single row per CDR3 protein. The sample holds roughly 300,000 distinct CDR3 sequences, nearly 10% seen once. This TCR came from a human donor who donated a stem cell graft to a child with SCID. The specimen was PBMCs from the stem cell graft donor, collected from the stem cell graft.

CDR3 in DNA: TGTGCCAGCAGTTTATCGGGTCTGGGCAATCAGCCCCAGCATTTT. It yields the protein CASSLSGLGNQPQHF. This chain joins TRBV27 and TRBJ1-5; D call uncertain. CDR1 is MNHEY and CDR2 is SMNVEV in the germline V gene (reference sequence). The CDR3 extends over 15 amino acids. V shed 0 bases and J shed 2 bases, with 8 bases lying between them.